A single sample is the source of the 31 T cell receptor beta chains below, sequenced in a study of neurological immune-mediated disorders. Each CDR3 protein gets one entry after TCRdb re-called the 5' RACE reads with MiXCR. The sample contains about 80,000 distinct CDR3 sequences, about 5.5% of which appear only once. The sample comprised PBMCs. The origin of the receptors is a woman in her thirties with multiple sclerosis.

The chain recombines TRBV2 with TRBJ2-7; TRBD1 matches 7 bases. The length of the CDR3 is 14 residues. Germline trimming cut 2 bases from V and 7 bases from J; bases unmatched to any gene: 8. In germline, CDR1 is SNHLY, CDR2 FYNNEI. This CDR3 reads CASSELGQAKEQYV. CDR3 bases: TGTGCCAGCAGTGAACTCGGACAGGCCAAAGAGCAGTACGTC.

This clonotype showed up many times. V and J are TRBV7-2 and TRBJ2-3; 7 bases match TRBD1. Trimming took 2 bases from V and 7 from J; bases not matched to a gene: 9. This CDR3 spans 15 amino acids. Germline lookup yields CDR1 SGHTA and CDR2 FQGNSA. CDR3 protein: CASSLRGGVGHTQYF. CDR3 DNA sequence: TGTGCCAGCAGCTTAAGAGGGGGCGTCGGGCATACGCAGTATTTT.

This clonotype was found many times. This sequence joins TRBV20-1 and TRBJ2-5; 10 nucleotides align to TRBD2. CDR3 length equals 17 residues. V lost 3 bases and J lost 5; bases outside the gene matches: 15. Per germline, CDR1 DFQATT and CDR2 SNEGSKA (reference sequence). As DNA, the CDR3 is TGCAGTGCTAGGGGGGGATTTGCTAGCGGGGGATTCGAGACCCAGTACTTC. This gives the protein CSARGGFASGGFETQYF.

This clonotype has at least ten counts. This rearrangement joins TRBV20-1 to TRBJ2-3; D unclear. Germline V gives CDR1 DFQATT, CDR2 SNEGSKA (reference sequence). Trimming pared 3 bases from V and 6 bases from J, leaving 13 bases between. There are 13 residues in the CDR3. The CDR3 sequence: CSASDPKTDTQYF. The CDR3 DNA reads as TGCAGTGCTAGCGACCCCAAGACTGATACGCAGTATTTT.

In this sample, this clonotype turned up a few times. The chain has TRBV2 and TRBJ1-3; D remains unclear. This CDR3 has 13 amino acids. The V and J ends lost 7 bases and 0 bases respectively, with 7 bases between them. Germline V gene lookup returns CDR1 SNHLY and CDR2 FYNNEI. CDR3 region: CASNRVSGNTIYF. CDR3 DNA: TGTGCCAGCAACCGGGTCTCTGGAAACACCATATATTTT.

This clonotype was detected ten times or more. This chain links TRBV10-3 with TRBJ1-5, with 7 bases matching TRBD1. The ends lost 3 bases at V and 7 bases at J; junction bases unmatched: 9. CDR3 length: 15 amino acids. CDR1 is ENHRY, CDR2 SYGVKD, per germline. The CDR3 spells CAISEKTGLRQPQHF. CDR3 DNA sequence: TGTGCCATCAGTGAAAAGACAGGGCTCCGGCAGCCCCAGCATTTT.

Ten or more counts support this clonotype. The V gene is TRBV5-1, the J gene TRBJ2-3; TRBD2 matches 14 bases. V was pared by 4 bases and J by 5 bases, with 6 bases of the junction left unmatched. CDR3 length: 16 amino acids. Germline V CDR1 and CDR2: SGHRS, YFSETQ. The CDR3 is CASSTGLAGVRDTQYF. The DNA for the CDR3 is TGCGCCAGCAGCACGGGACTAGCGGGAGTTCGAGATACGCAGTATTTT.

This clonotype was observed many times. This chain uses TRBV7-6 with TRBJ2-2; D remains ambiguous. This CDR3 is 12 amino acids long. The V and J ends lost 5 bases and 4 bases respectively, with 5 bases between them. In germline, CDR1 is SGHVS, CDR2 FNYEAQ. This chain's CDR3 is CASSVSTGELFF. The CDR3 region has the DNA TGTGCCAGCAGCGTAAGCACCGGGGAGCTGTTTTTT.

This clonotype was seen ten or more times. CDR3 amino acids: CASSQVDGRADTQYF. The CDR3 DNA follows: TGCGCCAGCAGCCAAGTAGACGGGAGGGCAGATACGCAGTATTTT. This chain uses TRBV4-1 with TRBJ2-3, with 8 positions matching TRBD2. The germline V gene encodes CDR1 MGHRA and CDR2 YSYEKL. V was pared by 1 base and J by 4 bases, with 4 bases of the junction left unmatched. CDR3 length equals 15 residues.

Ten or more counts support this clonotype. J is TRBJ2-6 and V is TRBV5-1; D may correspond to TRBD1 or TRBD2 (5 bases each). CDR1 is SGHRS and CDR2 is YFSETQ in the germline V gene. The CDR3 consists of 15 residues. With 1 base removed from V and 2 bases from J, the gap between germline ends came to 7 bases. DNA of the CDR3: TGCGCCAGCAGCTTGACGGGGCCTGGGGCCAACGTCCTGACTTTC. Its translation is CASSLTGPGANVLTF. Together with reference TRBV5-1 and TRBJ2-6, the CDR3 gives the full variable domain: KAGVTQTPRYLIKTRGQQVTLSCSPISGHRSVSWYQQTPGQGLQFLFEYFSETQRNKGNFPGRFSGRQFSNSRSEMNVSTLELGDSALYLCASSLTGPGANVLTFGAGSRLTVL.

The sample holds many counts of this clonotype. CDR3 nucleotides: TGTGCCAGCAGCTTAGATGTTTCCCAGGGACAGATAAACACTGAAGCTTTCTTT. Amino acid sequence: CASSLDVSQGQINTEAFF. The chain employs TRBV11-2 and TRBJ1-1, with TRBD1 matching 7 bases. V gave up 0 bases and J gave up 2 bases; unmatched junction bases: 12. The CDR3 runs 18 residues. Germline CDR1 is SGHAT and CDR2 is FQNNGV.

This clonotype appeared many times. V is TRBV20-1 and J is TRBJ1-2; D is perhaps TRBD1 (6 bases). The CDR3 totals 13 residues. V was pared by 2 bases and J by 7 bases, with 14 bases between. Germline CDR1 reads DFQATT; CDR2 reads SNEGSKA (reference sequence). CDR3: CSARLLSDSGYTF. The CDR3, as DNA: TGCAGTGCTAGATTATTATCGGACAGTGGCTACACCTTC.

This clonotype was seen at least ten times. The V gene is TRBV4-1, the J gene TRBJ2-3, with 7 bases fitting TRBD2. CDR1 is MGHRA, CDR2 YSYEKL, per germline. Trimming took 4 bases from V and 0 from J; bases not matched to a gene: 4. The CDR3 consists of 15 residues. For the CDR3, the DNA is TGCGCCAGCAGCCCTAGCGGTCCTAGCACAGATACGCAGTATTTT. Translation gives CASSPSGPSTDTQYF.

A remark on this clonotype: Sequence at one end of the junction differs from germline and may be a read error. The V and J genes are TRBV7-8 and TRBJ2-7; perhaps TRBD2 as D (5 bases). Looked up from germline, CDR1 is SGHVS and CDR2 is FQNEAQ. The CDR3 runs 14 residues. CDR3 region: CASSIAKLSNEQYF. In nucleotides, the CDR3 is TGTGCCAGCAGCATAGCGAAGCTCTCCAACGAGCAGTACTTC. Complete variable domain (other parts from reference TRBV7-8 and TRBJ2-7): GAGVSQSPRYKVAKRGQDVALRCDPISGHVSLFWYQQALGQGPEFLTYFQNEAQLDKSGLPSDRFFAERPEGSVSTLKIQRTQQEDSAVYLCASSIAKLSNEQYFGPGTRLTVT.

The chain joins TRBV5-6 to TRBJ2-3; 8 bases are a match to TRBD2. The trim removed 1 base at V and 3 bases at J, leaving 4 bases unmatched. Germline CDR1 and CDR2: SGHDT and YYEEEE. There are 15 residues in the CDR3. CDR3 sequence: CASSLPGTRTDTQYF. CDR3 bases: TGTGCCAGCAGCTTGCCCGGGACTAGAACAGATACGCAGTATTTT.

This clonotype was seen repeatedly, ten times or more. The chain recombines TRBV20-1 with TRBJ2-1, with TRBD2 matching 12 bases. V lost 5 bases to trimming and J lost 5 bases; unmatched junction nucleotides: 4. Germline CDR1 DFQATT, CDR2 SNEGSKA (reference sequence). This CDR3 region has 14 residues. The CDR3 DNA follows: TGCAGTGCTCCTCTAGCGGGGGGGGACAATGAGCAGTTCTTC. This encodes CSAPLAGGDNEQFF.

V and J are TRBV27 and TRBJ2-1, with 12 bases matching TRBD2. Germline lookup yields CDR1 MNHEY and CDR2 SMNVEV (reference sequence). V lost 8 bases and J lost 3; bases outside the gene matches: 2. The CDR3 is made up of 14 amino acids. This chain's CDR3 is CASGGLAGYNEQFF. The CDR3 DNA follows: TGTGCCAGCGGGGGACTAGCGGGCTACAATGAGCAGTTCTTC.

With respect to this clonotype: One base away lies a much larger clone, so this may be a sequencing read error. This sequence joins TRBV12-3 or TRBV12-4 and TRBJ1-1, with TRBD1 matching over 7 bases. Unmatched junction bases numbered 10, after V lost 5 bases and J lost 4 bases. This CDR3 is 15 amino acids long. CDR3: CASSTRRQGGTEAFF. DNA for the CDR3: TGTGCCAGCAGTACCCGTAGGCAGGGGGGCACTGAAGCTTTCTTT.

This clonotype has at least ten counts. The chain joins TRBV27 to TRBJ2-4; D is undetermined. Germline CDR1 and CDR2: MNHEY and SMNVEV (reference sequence). V lost 4 bases, J lost 0 bases, and 10 bases lay in between. The CDR3 consists of 15 residues. The CDR3 nucleotides are TGTGCCAGCAGTTCGACCTTCATAGCCAAAAACATTCAGTACTTC. Residues: CASSSTFIAKNIQYF.

This clonotype was counted at least ten times. V usage is TRBV4-1 and J usage is TRBJ2-7, with 10 bases lining up with TRBD1. The CDR3 extends over 15 amino acids. Germline values: CDR1 MGHRA, CDR2 YSYEKL. Trimming at V came to 2 bases and at J to 4 bases, leaving 5 bases not matched to a gene. CDR3 DNA: TGCGCCAGCAGCCAATGGGACAGGGGACTTTACGAGCAGTACTTC. Its translation: CASSQWDRGLYEQYF.

This clonotype showed up many times. The CDR3 DNA follows: TGCGCCAGCAGCTTGGTTTTCGGGGACACTGAAGCTTTCTTT. Its translation: CASSLVFGDTEAFF. The chain employs TRBV5-1 and TRBJ1-1, with D unclear. This CDR3 has 14 residues. Germline CDR1 is SGHRS and CDR2 is YFSETQ. V was shortened by 0 bases and J by 3 bases, with 9 bases between the two germline ends.

This clonotype was seen repeatedly, ten times or more. The V gene is TRBV5-1, the J gene TRBJ1-1, with 8 bases aligning to TRBD1. CDR1 is SGHRS, CDR2 YFSETQ, per germline. Trimming removed 5 bases from V and 10 bases from J; junction bases left unmatched: 19. CDR3 length equals 16 residues. CDR3 sequence: CASRGTTGEEPGSAFF. Written as DNA, the CDR3 is TGCGCCAGCAGGGGTACGACAGGGGAGGAACCTGGGTCAGCTTTCTTT.

This clonotype was seen ten or more times. The gene calls are TRBV5-1 and TRBJ2-1; D tentatively reads TRBD1 or TRBD2 (5 bases each). CDR1 is SGHRS and CDR2 is YFSETQ in the germline V gene. The germline V and J ends were trimmed by 0 bases and 5 bases, with 15 bases remaining between them. The CDR3 contains 16 residues. The CDR3 loop is CASSLAVTGPNNEQFF. The CDR3 DNA reads TGCGCCAGCAGCTTGGCCGTCACGGGACCGAACAATGAGCAGTTCTTC. The complete variable domain, with remaining parts taken from reference TRBV5-1 and TRBJ2-1, reads KAGVTQTPRYLIKTRGQQVTLSCSPISGHRSVSWYQQTPGQGLQFLFEYFSETQRNKGNFPGRFSGRQFSNSRSEMNVSTLELGDSALYLCASSLAVTGPNNEQFFGPGTRLTVL.

The CDR3 sequence: CASSPPGGTNEQYF. CDR3 coding DNA: TGTGCCAGCAGTCCTCCAGGGGGCACCAACGAGCAGTACTTC. The J gene is TRBJ2-7, the V gene TRBV28; 8 bases are a match to TRBD1. The CDR3 spans 14 residues. From germline, CDR1 is MDHEN and CDR2 SYDVKM. V shed 5 bases and J 5 bases; nucleotides not matched to a gene: 8. Full variable domain (missing parts from reference TRBV28 and TRBJ2-7): DVKVTQSSRYLVKRTGEKVFLECVQDMDHENMFWYRQDPGLGLRLIYFSYDVKMKEKGDIPEGYSVSREKKERFSLILESASTNQTSMYLCASSPPGGTNEQYFGPGTRLTVT.

In this sample, this clonotype turned up many times. The rearrangement links TRBV5-1 to TRBJ2-5; 9 nucleotides line up with TRBD2. CDR1 is SGHRS, CDR2 YFSETQ, per germline. The CDR3 extends over 17 amino acids. Trimming at V came to 4 bases and at J to 1 base, leaving 11 bases not matched to a gene. The CDR3 DNA reads TGCGCCAGCAGCCTGGAACCACTAGCGGGTTTCCAAGAGACCCAGTACTTC. It translates to CASSLEPLAGFQETQYF. The whole variable domain, filled in from reference TRBV5-1 and TRBJ2-5, reads KAGVTQTPRYLIKTRGQQVTLSCSPISGHRSVSWYQQTPGQGLQFLFEYFSETQRNKGNFPGRFSGRQFSNSRSEMNVSTLELGDSALYLCASSLEPLAGFQETQYFGPGTRLLVL.

This clonotype was seen ten or more times. The chain recombines TRBV12-3 or TRBV12-4 with TRBJ2-5; possible D gene TRBD2, 6 bases. The CDR3 extends over 13 amino acids. V dropped 7 bases and J dropped 5 bases, with 14 bases sitting between them. The CDR3 sequence: CASTSRGRETQYF. In nucleotides, the CDR3 is TGTGCCAGCACTTCGCGGGGCCGTGAGACCCAGTACTTC.

The chain joins TRBV25-1 to TRBJ1-4, with 8 bases matching TRBD1. The CDR3 is made up of 16 amino acids. CDR1 and CDR2 (germline): MGHDK, SYGVNS. Losses at the gene ends were 4 bases for V and 5 bases for J; bases not matched to a gene: 9. The CDR3 is CASSASPGQANEKLFF. The DNA of the CDR3 is TGTGCCAGCAGTGCCTCACCGGGACAGGCCAATGAAAAACTGTTTTTT.

The J gene is TRBJ2-6, the V gene TRBV25-1; perhaps TRBD1 as D (5 bases). Germline V lookup: CDR1 MGHDK, CDR2 SYGVNS. The V gene lost 7 bases and the J gene lost 4 bases, with 11 bases spanning the gap. This CDR3 is 14 amino acids long. In nucleotides, the CDR3 is TGTGCCAGCACAGGGTCGTCCGGGGCCAACGTCCTGACTTTC. Protein: CASTGSSGANVLTF.

This clonotype was observed at least ten times. The CDR3 nucleotides read TGCGCCAGCAGCCAACATGTCAATGAGCAGTTCTTC. It specifies CASSQHVNEQFF. This chain links TRBV4-1 with TRBJ2-1; D is uncertain. Germline V gives CDR1 MGHRA, CDR2 YSYEKL. The CDR3 has 12 residues. The V gene lost 2 bases and the J gene lost 6 bases, with 5 bases spanning the gap.

This clonotype was counted many times. V gene TRBV7-9 combines with J gene TRBJ2-2, with 8 bases identical to TRBD2. Germline V CDR1 and CDR2: SEHNR, FQNEAQ (reference sequence). The junction had 12 bases not matched to a gene; V was cut back by 5 bases and J by 1 base. The CDR3 has 18 residues. The CDR3 bases are TGTGCCAGCAGCCCGAGAATGAGCGGGAGCTTGAACACCGGGGAGCTGTTTTTT. This translates into CASSPRMSGSLNTGELFF.

This clonotype has a count of ten or more. This chain joins TRBV6-6 and TRBJ2-5, with 12 bases that match TRBD1. The CDR3 sequence is 14 residues long. V shed 6 bases and J 4 bases; nucleotides not matched to a gene: 3. The germline gives CDR1 MNHNY, CDR2 SVGAGI (reference sequence). The CDR3 spells CASSQGQGAETQYF. The CDR3, as DNA: TGTGCCAGCAGCCAGGGACAGGGGGCAGAGACCCAGTACTTC.